This T cell receptor beta chain was captured by sequencing in a study of T cell changes during pregnancy in multiple sclerosis. V gave up 4 bases and J gave up 7 bases; unmatched junction bases: 3. The CDR3 runs to 15 residues. Germline loops: CDR1 SGDLS, CDR2 YYNGEE. This table comes from immunoSEQ multiplex PCR, and its TCRdb copy is limited to in-frame clones, with some not included. The sample holds some 39,000 clones, over 75% seen once. The receptor was derived from a female donor with multiple sclerosis, enrolled in a pregnancy study. Sequenced material: CD8+ T cells from peripheral blood mononuclear cells, taken in the first trimester of pregnancy. V is TRBV9 and J is TRBJ1-6, with TRBD1 identical over 12 bases. CDR3 nucleotides: TGTGCCAGCAGCCCGGGACAGGGGGCCAATTCACCCCTCCACTTT. This codes for CASSPGQGANSPLHF.